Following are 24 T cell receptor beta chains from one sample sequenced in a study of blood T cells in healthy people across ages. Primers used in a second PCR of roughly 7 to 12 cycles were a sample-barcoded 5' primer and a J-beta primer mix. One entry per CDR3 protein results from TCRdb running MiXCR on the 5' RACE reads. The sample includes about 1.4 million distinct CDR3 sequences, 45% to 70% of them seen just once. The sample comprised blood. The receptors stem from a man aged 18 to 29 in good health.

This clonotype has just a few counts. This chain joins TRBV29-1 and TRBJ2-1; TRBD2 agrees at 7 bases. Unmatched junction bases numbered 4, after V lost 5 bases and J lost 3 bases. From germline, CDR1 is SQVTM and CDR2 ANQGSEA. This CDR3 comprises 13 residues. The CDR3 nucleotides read TGCAGCGTTTACCTAGCGGACTACAATGAGCAGTTCTTC. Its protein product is CSVYLADYNEQFF.

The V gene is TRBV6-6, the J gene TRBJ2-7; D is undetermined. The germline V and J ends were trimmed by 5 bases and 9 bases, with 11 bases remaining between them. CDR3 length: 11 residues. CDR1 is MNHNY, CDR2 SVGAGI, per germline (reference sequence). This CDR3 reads CASSATSRQYF. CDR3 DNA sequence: TGTGCCAGCAGTGCCACCTCTCGGCAGTACTTC.

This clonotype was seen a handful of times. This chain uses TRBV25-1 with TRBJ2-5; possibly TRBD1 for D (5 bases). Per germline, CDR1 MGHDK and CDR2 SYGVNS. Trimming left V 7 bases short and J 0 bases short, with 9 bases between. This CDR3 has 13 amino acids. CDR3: CASKDTNQETQYF. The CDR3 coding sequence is TGTGCCAGCAAGGACACCAACCAAGAGACCCAGTACTTC. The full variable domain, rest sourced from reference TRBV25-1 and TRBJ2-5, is EADIYQTPRYLVIGTGKKITLECSQTMGHDKMYWYQQDPGMELHLIHYSYGVNSTEKGDLSSESTVSRIRTEHFPLTLESARPSHTSQYLCASKDTNQETQYFGPGTRLLVL.

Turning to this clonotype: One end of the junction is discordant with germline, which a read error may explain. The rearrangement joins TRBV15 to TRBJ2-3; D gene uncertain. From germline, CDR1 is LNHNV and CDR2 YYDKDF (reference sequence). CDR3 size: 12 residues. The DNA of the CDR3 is TGTGCCACCGGCAGCTTATATCATACGCAGTATTTT. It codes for CATGSLYHTQYF.

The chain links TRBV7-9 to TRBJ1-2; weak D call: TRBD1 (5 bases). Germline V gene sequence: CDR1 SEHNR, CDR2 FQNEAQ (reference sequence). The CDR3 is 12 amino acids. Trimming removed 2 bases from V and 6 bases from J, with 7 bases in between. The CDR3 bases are TGTGCCAGCAGCTTACCGGGGCATGGCTACACCTTC. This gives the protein CASSLPGHGYTF.

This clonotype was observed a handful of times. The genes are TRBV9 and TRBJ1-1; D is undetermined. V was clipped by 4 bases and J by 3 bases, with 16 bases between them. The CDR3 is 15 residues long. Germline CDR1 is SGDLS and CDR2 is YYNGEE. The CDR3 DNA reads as TGTGCCAGCAGCCCGGGAGCAGGTTTGGACACTGAAGCTTTCTTT. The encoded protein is CASSPGAGLDTEAFF.

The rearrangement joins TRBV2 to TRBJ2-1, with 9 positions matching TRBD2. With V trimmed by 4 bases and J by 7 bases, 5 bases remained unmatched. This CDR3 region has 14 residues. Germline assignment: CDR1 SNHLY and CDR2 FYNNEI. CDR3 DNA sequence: TGTGCCAGCAGTGCCGTAGCGGGAGCTAATGAGCAGTTCTTC. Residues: CASSAVAGANEQFF. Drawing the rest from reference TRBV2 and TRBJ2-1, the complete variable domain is EPEVTQTPSHQVTQMGQEVILRCVPISNHLYFYWYRQILGQKVEFLVSFYNNEISEKSEIFDDQFSVERPDGSNFTLKIRSTKLEDSAMYFCASSAVAGANEQFFGPGTRLTVL.

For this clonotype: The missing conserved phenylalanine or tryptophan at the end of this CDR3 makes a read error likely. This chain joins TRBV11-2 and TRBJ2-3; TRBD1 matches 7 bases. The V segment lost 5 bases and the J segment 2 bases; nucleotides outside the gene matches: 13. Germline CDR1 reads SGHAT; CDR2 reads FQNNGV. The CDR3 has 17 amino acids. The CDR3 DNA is TGTGCCAGCAGCATCTACCCGACAGGGATTGTCACAGATACGCAGTATTCT. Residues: CASSIYPTGIVTDTQYS.

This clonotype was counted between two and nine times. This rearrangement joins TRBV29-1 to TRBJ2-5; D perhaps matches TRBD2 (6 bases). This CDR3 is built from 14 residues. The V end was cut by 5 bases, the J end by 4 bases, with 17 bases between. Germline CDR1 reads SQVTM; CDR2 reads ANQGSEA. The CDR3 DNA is TGCAGCGTTAGCGGGCCTACAATCAGAGAGACCCAGTACTTC. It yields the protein CSVSGPTIRETQYF. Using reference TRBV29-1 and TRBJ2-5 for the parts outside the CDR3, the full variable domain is SAVISQKPSRDICQRGTSLTIQCQVDSQVTMMFWYRQQPGQSLTLIATANQGSEATYESGFVIDKFPISRPNLTFSTLTVSNMSPEDSSIYLCSVSGPTIRETQYFGPGTRLLVL.

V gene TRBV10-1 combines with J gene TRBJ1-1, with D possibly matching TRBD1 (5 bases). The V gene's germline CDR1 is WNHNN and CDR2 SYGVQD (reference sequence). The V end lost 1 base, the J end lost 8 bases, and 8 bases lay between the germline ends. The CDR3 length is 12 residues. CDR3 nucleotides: TGCGCCAGCAGTGAGTTCCGGACAGAAGCTTTCTTT. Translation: CASSEFRTEAFF.

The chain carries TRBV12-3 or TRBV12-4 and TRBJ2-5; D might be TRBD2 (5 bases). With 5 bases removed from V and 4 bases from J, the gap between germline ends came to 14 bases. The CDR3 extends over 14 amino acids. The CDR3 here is CASSVLEVGETQYF. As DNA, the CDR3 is TGTGCCAGCAGTGTACTAGAGGTTGGAGAGACCCAGTACTTC.

The CDR3 loop reads CASSSFLGDLVVGYTF. CDR3 sequence (DNA): TGTGCCAGCAGTTCGTTTCTAGGGGATCTGGTGGTTGGCTACACCTTC. The chain has TRBV12-3 or TRBV12-4 and TRBJ1-2; weak D call: TRBD1 (5 bases). With 4 bases removed from V and 7 bases from J, the gap between germline ends came to 22 bases. The length of the CDR3 is 16 residues.

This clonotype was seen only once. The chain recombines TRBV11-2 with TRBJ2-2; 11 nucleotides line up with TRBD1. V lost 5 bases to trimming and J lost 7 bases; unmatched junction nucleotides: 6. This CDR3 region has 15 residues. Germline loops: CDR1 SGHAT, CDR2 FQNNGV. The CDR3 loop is CASSPRGQGVGELFF. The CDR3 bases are TGTGCCAGCAGCCCTCGGGGACAGGGGGTCGGGGAGCTGTTTTTT.

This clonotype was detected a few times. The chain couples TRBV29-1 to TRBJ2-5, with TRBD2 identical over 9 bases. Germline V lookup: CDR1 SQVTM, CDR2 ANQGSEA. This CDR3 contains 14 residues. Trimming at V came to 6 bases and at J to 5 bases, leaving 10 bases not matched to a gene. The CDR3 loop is CSVTLAGYGETQYF. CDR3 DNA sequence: TGCAGCGTCACACTAGCGGGCTACGGGGAGACCCAGTACTTC.

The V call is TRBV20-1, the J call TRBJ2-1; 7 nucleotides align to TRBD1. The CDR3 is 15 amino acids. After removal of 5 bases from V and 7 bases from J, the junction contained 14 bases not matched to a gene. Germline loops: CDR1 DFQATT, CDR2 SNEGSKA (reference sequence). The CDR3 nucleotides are TGCAGTGCTGACCCCCGGGACAGCCTATTAAATGAGCAGTTCTTC. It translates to CSADPRDSLLNEQFF.

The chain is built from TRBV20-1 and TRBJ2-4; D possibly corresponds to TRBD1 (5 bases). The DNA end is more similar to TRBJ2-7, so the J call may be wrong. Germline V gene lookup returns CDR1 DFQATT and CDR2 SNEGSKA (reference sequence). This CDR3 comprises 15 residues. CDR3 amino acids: CSASHRQPETYEQYF. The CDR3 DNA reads TGCAGTGCTAGCCACAGACAGCCTGAGACCTACGAGCAGTACTTC.

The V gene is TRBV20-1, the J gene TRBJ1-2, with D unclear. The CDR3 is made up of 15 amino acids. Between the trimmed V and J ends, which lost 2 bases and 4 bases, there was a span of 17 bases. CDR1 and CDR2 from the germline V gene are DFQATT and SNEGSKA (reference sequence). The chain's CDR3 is CSARLTRGGTYGYTF. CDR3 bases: TGCAGTGCTAGATTAACCCGAGGCGGAACCTATGGCTACACCTTC.

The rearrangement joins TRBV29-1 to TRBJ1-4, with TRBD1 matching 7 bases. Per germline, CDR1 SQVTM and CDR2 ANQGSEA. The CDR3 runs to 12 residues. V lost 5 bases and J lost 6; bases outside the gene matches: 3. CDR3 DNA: TGCAGCGTTCGACAGGGATATGAAAAACTGTTTTTT. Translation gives CSVRQGYEKLFF.

CDR3 protein: CASSPGLAGAFLSGNEQFF. CDR3 bases: TGCGCCAGCAGCCCTGGACTAGCGGGAGCTTTTCTTTCTGGGAATGAGCAGTTCTTC. This chain connects TRBV5-1 to TRBJ2-1; TRBD2 aligns across 13 bases. Unmatched junction bases numbered 17, after V lost 4 bases and J lost 7 bases. CDR3 size: 19 residues. Germline lookup yields CDR1 SGHRS and CDR2 YFSETQ.

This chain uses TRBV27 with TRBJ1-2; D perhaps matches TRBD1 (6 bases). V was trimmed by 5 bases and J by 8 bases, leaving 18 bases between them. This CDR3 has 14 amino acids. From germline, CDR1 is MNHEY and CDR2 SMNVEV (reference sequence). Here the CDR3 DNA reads TGTGCCAGCAGTCCCCGGGTTCAGGGGTCCGGCTACACCTTC. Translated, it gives CASSPRVQGSGYTF.

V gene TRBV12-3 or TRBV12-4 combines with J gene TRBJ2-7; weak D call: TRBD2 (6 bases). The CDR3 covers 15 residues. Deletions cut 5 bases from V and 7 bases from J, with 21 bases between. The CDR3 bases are TGTGCCAGCAGTCCAAGCGGGCCCCCGAGGGATGAGCAGTACTTC. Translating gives CASSPSGPPRDEQYF.

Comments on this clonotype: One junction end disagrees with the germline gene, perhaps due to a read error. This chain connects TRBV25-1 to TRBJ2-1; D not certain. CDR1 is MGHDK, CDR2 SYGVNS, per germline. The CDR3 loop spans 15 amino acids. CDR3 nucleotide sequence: TGTGCCAGCAGTGAAGATAAACTCATCTACGATGAGCAGTTCTTC. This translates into CASSEDKLIYDEQFF.

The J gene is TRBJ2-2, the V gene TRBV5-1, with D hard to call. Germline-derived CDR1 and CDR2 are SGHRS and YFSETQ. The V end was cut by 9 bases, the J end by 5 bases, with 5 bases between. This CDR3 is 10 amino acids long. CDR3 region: CANQTGELFF. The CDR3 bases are TGCGCCAACCAGACCGGGGAGCTGTTTTTT.

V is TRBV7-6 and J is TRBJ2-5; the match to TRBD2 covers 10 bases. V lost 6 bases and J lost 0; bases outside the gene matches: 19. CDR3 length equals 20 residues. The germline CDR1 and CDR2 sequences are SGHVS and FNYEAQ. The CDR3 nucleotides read TGTGCCAGCAGTAATACAGACGGACATCTACTAGCGGGGAACCAAGAGACCCAGTACTTC. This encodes CASSNTDGHLLAGNQETQYF.